Presented here are 27 T cell receptor beta chains from one specimen sequenced in a study of CD8+ T cells in alopecia areata. Reverse transcription of extracted RNA yielded cDNA, which provided the sequencing template. TCRdb's table, derived via immunoSEQ multiplex PCR, lists solely in-frame clones and lacks some. This table holds 200,000 to 250,000 clones, roughly two thirds found once. The source material was CD4+ T cells sorted from blood, sampled at week 0. The receptor source for this set is a human donor with alopecia areata.

The chain links TRBV5-1 to TRBJ1-1, with D perhaps TRBD1 (5 bases). This CDR3 spans 14 amino acids. Germline V gene sequence: CDR1 SGHRS, CDR2 YFSETQ. The V end lost 3 bases, the J end lost 1 base, and 10 bases lay between the germline ends. CDR3 sequence reads: CASSSTGPNTEAFF. CDR3 DNA sequence: TGCGCCAGCAGCTCCACGGGACCGAACACTGAAGCTTTCTTT. Filled out from reference TRBV5-1 and TRBJ1-1, the complete variable domain reads KAGVTQTPRYLIKTRGQQVTLSCSPISGHRSVSWYQQTPGQGLQFLFEYFSETQRNKGNFPGRFSGRQFSNSRSEMNVSTLELGDSALYLCASSSTGPNTEAFFGQGTRLTVV.

V is TRBV29-1 and J is TRBJ2-7; 8 bases match TRBD1. CDR1 is SQVTM and CDR2 is ANQGSEA in the germline V gene. CDR3 length equals 11 residues. Unmatched junction bases numbered 2, after V lost 4 bases and J lost 6 bases. For the CDR3, the DNA is TGCAGCGTTGGGACAGGGCCCGAGCAGTACTTC. It encodes CSVGTGPEQYF.

V and J are TRBV7-2 and TRBJ1-1; D not resolved. Trimming shortened V by 3 bases and J by 1 base, and 12 bases separated the two germline ends. The CDR3 contains 15 residues. CDR1 and CDR2 from the germline V gene are SGHTA and FQGNSA. The CDR3 DNA reads TGTGCCAGCAGCTTGTTCGCGTTAACGAACACTGAAGCTTTCTTT. It codes for CASSLFALTNTEAFF.

CDR3 bases: TGTGCCAGCAGCTTAGCGATGGGGGGGTTCTCACCCCTCCACTTT. This encodes CASSLAMGGFSPLHF. The rearrangement links TRBV7-2 to TRBJ1-6, with a weak D call TRBD1 (5 bases). Germline-derived CDR1 and CDR2 are SGHTA and FQGNSA. Between the trimmed V and J ends, which lost 0 bases and 10 bases, there was a span of 13 bases. The CDR3 contains 15 residues.

The chain couples TRBV29-1 to TRBJ1-2; the D is unclear. Germline assignment: CDR1 SQVTM and CDR2 ANQGSEA. Trimming took 4 bases from V and 4 from J, leaving 13 bases between them. The CDR3 contains 13 residues. The CDR3 DNA sequence: TGCAGCGTTGTCGGCAGAGAAGGCTATGGCTACACCTTC. Translated, it gives CSVVGREGYGYTF.

Details on this clone: The identical CDR3 is also encoded by other nucleotide sequences in the sample. The chain is built from TRBV5-1 and TRBJ2-5; no firm D call. V shed 2 bases and J shed 4 bases, with 3 bases lying between them. This CDR3 region has 11 residues. Germline V lookup: CDR1 SGHRS, CDR2 YFSETQ. The chain's CDR3 is CASSFGETQYF. The CDR3 bases are TGCGCCAGCAGCTTTGGAGAGACCCAGTACTTC.

The gene calls are TRBV20-1 and TRBJ2-7; no reliable D call. Germline CDR1 reads DFQATT; CDR2 reads SNEGSKA (reference sequence). V was trimmed by 6 bases and J by 2 bases, leaving 8 bases between them. CDR3 length: 11 residues. The CDR3 loop reads CSAADPYEQYF. In DNA form, the CDR3 reads TGCAGTGCGGCGGATCCCTACGAGCAGTACTTC.

The J gene is TRBJ2-7, the V gene TRBV5-1, with 7 bases fitting TRBD2. The length of the CDR3 is 15 residues. Germline CDR1 SGHRS, CDR2 YFSETQ. The trim removed 4 bases at V and 4 bases at J, leaving 11 bases unmatched. CDR3 loop: CASSPRLRGTYEQYF. As DNA, the CDR3 is TGCGCCAGCAGCCCCCGTTTGCGGGGGACTTACGAGCAGTACTTC.

The chain combines TRBV11-1 with TRBJ1-1; 10 bases are shared with TRBD1. The CDR3 totals 14 residues. Trimming removed 5 bases from V and 3 bases from J; junction bases left unmatched: 3. From germline, CDR1 is SGHAT and CDR2 FQDESV (reference sequence). The CDR3 bases are TGTGCCAGCAGCATGGGACAGGGGTACACTGAAGCTTTCTTT. This translates into CASSMGQGYTEAFF.

This clone was observed a few times. Other nucleotide sequences in the sample specify the same CDR3. The CDR3 protein is CASSLAYNEQFF. Here the CDR3 DNA reads TGTGCCAGCAGCTTAGCGTACAATGAGCAGTTCTTC. The chain is built from TRBV7-8 and TRBJ2-1; D is unclear. Germline V lookup: CDR1 SGHVS, CDR2 FQNEAQ. Trimming removed 0 bases at V and 4 bases at J, with 1 base between. The CDR3 consists of 12 residues.

This clone appeared a few times. The same CDR3 is also encoded by other DNA sequences in this sample. The chain links TRBV7-2 to TRBJ2-5, with unresolved D. The V end lost 2 bases, the J end lost 5 bases, and 3 bases lay between the germline ends. The CDR3 sequence is 11 residues long. Looked up from germline, CDR1 is SGHTA and CDR2 is FQGNSA. CDR3 bases: TGTGCCAGCAGCTTACAGGAGACCCAGTACTTC. Residues: CASSLQETQYF.

V usage is TRBV9 and J usage is TRBJ1-2; D is possibly TRBD1 (6 bases). The CDR3 runs to 13 residues. Germline V lookup: CDR1 SGDLS, CDR2 YYNGEE. V dropped 4 bases and J dropped 10 bases, with 17 bases sitting between them. The CDR3 DNA follows: TGTGCCAGCAGCCCCGATTTGGGGGCCGACTACACCTTC. Amino acids: CASSPDLGADYTF.

This chain links TRBV29-1 with TRBJ1-1; a possible D gene is TRBD1 (6 bases). This CDR3 has 14 residues. V was clipped by 7 bases and J by 0 bases, with 15 bases between them. The V gene's germline CDR1 is SQVTM and CDR2 ANQGSEA. The CDR3 region has the DNA TGCAGCGCAGATAGGGGGAGCATGAACACTGAAGCTTTCTTT. Protein: CSADRGSMNTEAFF.

This chain joins TRBV29-1 and TRBJ2-7; perhaps TRBD2 as D (6 bases). Trimming cost V 7 bases and J 8 bases, with 27 bases left between them. Germline V gene sequence: CDR1 SQVTM, CDR2 ANQGSEA. The length of the CDR3 is 15 residues. The CDR3 DNA is TGCAGCGGAGTTGGATCAACCGGGACTGACACTAAGCAGTACTTC. It specifies CSGVGSTGTDTKQYF.

Comment on this clone: The same CDR3 is also encoded by other DNA sequences in this sample. The chain uses TRBV30 and TRBJ2-5; 9 nucleotides match TRBD2. Looked up from germline, CDR1 is GTSNPN and CDR2 is SVGIG (reference sequence). There are 14 residues in the CDR3. With V trimmed by 0 bases and J by 2 bases, 1 base remained unmatched. The CDR3 bases are TGTGCCTGGAGTGTCCTAGCGGGGCAAGAGACCCAGTACTTC. This gives the protein CAWSVLAGQETQYF. Looking up the rest from reference TRBV30 and TRBJ2-5 gives the full variable domain: SQTIHQWPATLVQPVGSPLSLECTVEGTSNPNLYWYRQAAGRGLQLLFYSVGIGQISSEVPQNLSASRPQDRQFILSSKKLLLSDSGFYLCAWSVLAGQETQYFGPGTRLLVL.

The rearrangement links TRBV30 to TRBJ2-3; D may be TRBD1 (8 bases). Germline V gene lookup returns CDR1 GTSNPN and CDR2 SVGIG (reference sequence). The CDR3 is 12 amino acids. The germline V and J ends were trimmed by 7 bases and 7 bases, with 15 bases remaining between them. The CDR3 reads CASDRGGNTQYF. CDR3 sequence (DNA): TGTGCCTCCGACAGGGGAGGGAATACGCAGTATTTT.

This clone was seen a single time. V gene TRBV9 combines with J gene TRBJ2-7; 9 bases fit TRBD2. CDR1 SGDLS and CDR2 YYNGEE come from the germline V gene. V gave up 0 bases and J gave up 2 bases; unmatched junction bases: 3. The CDR3 has 15 amino acids. The CDR3 loop is CASSVGLAETYEQYF. Written as DNA, the CDR3 is TGTGCCAGCAGCGTAGGACTAGCGGAGACCTACGAGCAGTACTTC.

As for this clone: In the same sample, other DNA sequences code for this CDR3. This sequence joins TRBV30 and TRBJ1-1, with D perhaps matching TRBD1 (6 bases). The CDR3 loop spans 13 amino acids. Looked up from germline, CDR1 is GTSNPN and CDR2 is SVGIG (reference sequence). V gave up 0 bases and J gave up 5 bases, with 10 bases separating them. The CDR3 DNA follows: TGTGCCTGGAGTGTTGGGGGGCTTACTGAAGCTTTCTTT. Translated, it gives CAWSVGGLTEAFF.

The genes are TRBV9 and TRBJ1-1; D is ambiguous. Germline V gene lookup returns CDR1 SGDLS and CDR2 YYNGEE. This CDR3 spans 13 amino acids. The germline V and J ends were trimmed by 4 bases and 2 bases, with 9 bases remaining between them. The CDR3 DNA reads TGTGCCAGCAGCCGGCAAATTAACACTGAAGCTTTCTTT. Its protein product is CASSRQINTEAFF.

This clone was detected only a few times. The chain uses TRBV6-5 and TRBJ2-1; maybe TRBD2 (6 bases). The CDR3 covers 14 residues. CDR1 and CDR2 from the germline V gene are MNHEY and SVGAGI. The V and J ends lost 6 bases and 5 bases respectively, with 14 bases between them. The CDR3 region is CASRETGTHNEQFF. The CDR3 coding sequence is TGTGCCAGCAGGGAGACCGGGACTCACAATGAGCAGTTCTTC.

The V and J genes are TRBV2 and TRBJ2-3; D not certain. Trimming cost V 8 bases and J 2 bases, with 8 bases left between them. The CDR3 is 12 amino acids. The germline gives CDR1 SNHLY, CDR2 FYNNEI. CDR3 bases: TGTGCCAGCCCAGATTACACAGATACGCAGTATTTT. Amino acids: CASPDYTDTQYF. The full variable domain, in which reference TRBV2 and TRBJ2-3 provide the parts outside the CDR3, is EPEVTQTPSHQVTQMGQEVILRCVPISNHLYFYWYRQILGQKVEFLVSFYNNEISEKSEIFDDQFSVERPDGSNFTLKIRSTKLEDSAMYFCASPDYTDTQYFGPGTRLTVL.

The chain employs TRBV30 and TRBJ1-1; D call uncertain. Per germline, CDR1 GTSNPN and CDR2 SVGIG (reference sequence). V shed 1 base and J shed 1 base, with 7 bases lying between them. The CDR3 runs to 13 residues. The CDR3 reads CAWSGIENTEAFF. CDR3 in DNA: TGTGCCTGGAGTGGCATCGAGAACACTGAAGCTTTCTTT.

This CDR3 reads CASSDSGELFF. The CDR3 DNA reads as TGTGCCAGCAGTGATTCCGGGGAGCTGTTTTTT. The J gene is TRBJ2-2, the V gene TRBV2; no reliable D call. V lost 3 bases and J lost 6, with 2 bases in between. The CDR3 has 11 amino acids. Germline V lookup: CDR1 SNHLY, CDR2 FYNNEI.

The chain uses TRBV15 and TRBJ2-5, with 13 bases aligning to TRBD2. V was clipped by 4 bases and J by 3 bases; unmatched bases: 2. The germline V gene encodes CDR1 LNHNV and CDR2 YYDKDF (reference sequence). This CDR3 is built from 15 residues. Here the CDR3 DNA reads TGTGCCACCAGCAAGGGACTAGCGGGGAAAGAGACCCAGTACTTC. Encoded protein: CATSKGLAGKETQYF.

The chain joins TRBV7-2 to TRBJ1-1, with D possibly matching TRBD1 (5 bases). Germline V gene lookup returns CDR1 SGHTA and CDR2 FQGNSA. V lost 4 bases and J 7 bases, leaving 13 bases between the germline ends. This CDR3 is built from 13 residues. CDR3 nucleotide sequence: TGTGCCAGCAGCTCCAGAAGGGGTGGTGAAGCTTTCTTT. This sequence encodes CASSSRRGGEAFF.

V and J are TRBV6-1 and TRBJ2-1; 12 bases map to TRBD2. V shed 7 bases, J shed 7 bases, and the junction held 8 bases outside the gene matches. The CDR3 covers 15 residues. Germline-derived CDR1 and CDR2 are MNHNS and SASEGT. The CDR3 DNA is TGTGCCAGCATCATGACTAGCGGGGGCAGGAATGAGCAGTTCTTC. It codes for CASIMTSGGRNEQFF.

The chain recombines TRBV5-6 with TRBJ2-1, with a possible D match to TRBD1 (5 bases). Germline V gene sequence: CDR1 SGHDT, CDR2 YYEEEE. Trimming stripped 6 bases from V and 5 bases from J, with 12 bases between. The CDR3 is made up of 13 amino acids. The CDR3 nucleotides are TGTGCCAGCACCGTGGGGCCAAACAATGAGCAGTTCTTC. This gives the protein CASTVGPNNEQFF.